This T cell receptor beta chain derives from a study of blood T cell repertoires in COVID-19. Only in-frame clones appear in the TCRdb table, and some are missing; sequencing was by immunoSEQ multiplex PCR. The profile shows about 6,100 clones, roughly 80% of them singletons. This clone has just a few counts. Input material: peripheral blood. The receptor's source is a human donor with active COVID-19. The donor label of this sample is uncertain.

CDR3 nucleotides: TGCAGCGTTGGCGGGTCCGGGGAGCTGTTTTTT. Protein: CSVGGSGELFF. The V gene is TRBV29-1, the J gene TRBJ2-2, with D maybe TRBD2 (5 bases). Trimming removed 4 bases from V and 6 bases from J, with 6 bases in between. The CDR3 spans 11 residues. Germline V gene sequence: CDR1 SQVTM, CDR2 ANQGSEA.